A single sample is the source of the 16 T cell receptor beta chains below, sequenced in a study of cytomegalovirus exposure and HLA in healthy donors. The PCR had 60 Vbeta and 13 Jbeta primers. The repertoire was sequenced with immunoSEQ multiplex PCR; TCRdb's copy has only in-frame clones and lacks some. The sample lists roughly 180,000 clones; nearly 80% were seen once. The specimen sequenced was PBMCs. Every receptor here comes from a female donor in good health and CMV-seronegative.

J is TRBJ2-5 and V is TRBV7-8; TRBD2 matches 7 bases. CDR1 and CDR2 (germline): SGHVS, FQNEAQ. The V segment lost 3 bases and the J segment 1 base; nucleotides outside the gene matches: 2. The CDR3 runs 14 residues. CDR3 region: CASSFGGGQETQYF. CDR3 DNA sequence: TGTGCCAGCAGCTTTGGGGGGGGCCAAGAGACCCAGTACTTC.

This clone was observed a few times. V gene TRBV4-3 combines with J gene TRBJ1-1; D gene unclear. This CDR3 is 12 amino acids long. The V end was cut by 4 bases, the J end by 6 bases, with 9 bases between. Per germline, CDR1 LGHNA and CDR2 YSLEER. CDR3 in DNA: TGCGCCAGCAGCCGAGGGATGTCTGAAGCTTTCTTT. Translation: CASSRGMSEAFF.

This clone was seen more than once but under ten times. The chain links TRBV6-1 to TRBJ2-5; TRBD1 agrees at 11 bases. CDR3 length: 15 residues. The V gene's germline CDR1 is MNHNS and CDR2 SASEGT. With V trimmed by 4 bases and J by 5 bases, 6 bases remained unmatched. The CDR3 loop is CASSVDRGPWETQYF. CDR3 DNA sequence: TGTGCCAGCAGTGTGGACAGGGGGCCGTGGGAGACCCAGTACTTC.

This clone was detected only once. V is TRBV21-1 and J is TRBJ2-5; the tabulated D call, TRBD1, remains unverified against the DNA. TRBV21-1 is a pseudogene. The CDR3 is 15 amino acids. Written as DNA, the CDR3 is TGTGCCAGCAGCAAAGAGGGTAACAGGGGAGAGACCCAGTACTTC. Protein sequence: CASSKEGNRGETQYF.

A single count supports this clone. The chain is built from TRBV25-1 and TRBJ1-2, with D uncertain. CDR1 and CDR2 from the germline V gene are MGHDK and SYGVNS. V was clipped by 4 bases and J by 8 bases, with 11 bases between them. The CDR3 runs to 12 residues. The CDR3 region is CASSAVRVGYTF. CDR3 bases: TGTGCCAGCAGTGCTGTACGAGTGGGCTACACCTTC.

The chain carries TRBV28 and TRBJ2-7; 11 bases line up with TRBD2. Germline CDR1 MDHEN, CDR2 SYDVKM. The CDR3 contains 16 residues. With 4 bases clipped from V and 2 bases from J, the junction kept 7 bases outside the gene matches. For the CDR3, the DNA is TGTGCCAGCAGTTACTCACTAGCGGGGGCGACCTACGAGCAGTACTTC. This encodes CASSYSLAGATYEQYF.

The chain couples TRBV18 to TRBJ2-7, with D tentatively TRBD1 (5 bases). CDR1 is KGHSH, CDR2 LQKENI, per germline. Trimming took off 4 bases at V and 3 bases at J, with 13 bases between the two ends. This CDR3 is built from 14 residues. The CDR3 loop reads CASSLQGTGYEQYF. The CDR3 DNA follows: TGTGCCAGCTCACTCCAGGGTACCGGCTACGAGCAGTACTTC.

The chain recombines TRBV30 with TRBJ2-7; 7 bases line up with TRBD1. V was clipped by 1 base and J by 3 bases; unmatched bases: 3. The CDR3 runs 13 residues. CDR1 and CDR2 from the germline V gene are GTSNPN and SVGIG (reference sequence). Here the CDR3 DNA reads TGTGCCTGGAGTGCTAGGGGGCTCTACGAGCAGTACTTC. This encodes CAWSARGLYEQYF. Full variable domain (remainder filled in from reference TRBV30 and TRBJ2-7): SQTIHQWPATLVQPVGSPLSLECTVEGTSNPNLYWYRQAAGRGLQLLFYSVGIGQISSEVPQNLSASRPQDRQFILSSKKLLLSDSGFYLCAWSARGLYEQYFGPGTRLTVT.

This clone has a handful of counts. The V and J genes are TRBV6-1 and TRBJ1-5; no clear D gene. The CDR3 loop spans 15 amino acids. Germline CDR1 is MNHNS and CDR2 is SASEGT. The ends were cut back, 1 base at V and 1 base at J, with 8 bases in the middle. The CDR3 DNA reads TGTGCCAGCAGTGAAGGAGGGTTGAGCAATCAGCCCCAGCATTTT. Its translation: CASSEGGLSNQPQHF.

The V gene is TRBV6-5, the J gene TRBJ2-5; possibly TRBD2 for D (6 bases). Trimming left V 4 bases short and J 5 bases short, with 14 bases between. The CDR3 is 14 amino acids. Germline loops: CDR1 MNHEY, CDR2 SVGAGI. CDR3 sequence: CASSSYGGAETQYF. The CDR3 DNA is TGTGCCAGCAGTTCGTACGGGGGTGCGGAGACCCAGTACTTC.

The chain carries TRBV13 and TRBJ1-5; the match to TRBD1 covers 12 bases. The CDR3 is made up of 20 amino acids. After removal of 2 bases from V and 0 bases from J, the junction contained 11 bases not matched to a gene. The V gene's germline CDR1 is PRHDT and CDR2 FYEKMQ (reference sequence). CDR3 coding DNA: TGTGCCAGCAGCTTAACCCCCTGGGACAGGGGGCAGGTTAGCAATCAGCCCCAGCATTTT. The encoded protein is CASSLTPWDRGQVSNQPQHF.

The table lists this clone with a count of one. The CDR3 protein is CASSGEGVRETQYF. CDR3 DNA sequence: TGTGCCAGCAGTGGGGAAGGGGTCCGAGAGACCCAGTACTTC. V gene TRBV6-1 combines with J gene TRBJ2-5, with D possibly being TRBD1 (5 bases). This CDR3 has 14 amino acids. CDR1 and CDR2 (germline): MNHNS, SASEGT. V lost 4 bases and J 4 bases, leaving 13 bases between the germline ends.

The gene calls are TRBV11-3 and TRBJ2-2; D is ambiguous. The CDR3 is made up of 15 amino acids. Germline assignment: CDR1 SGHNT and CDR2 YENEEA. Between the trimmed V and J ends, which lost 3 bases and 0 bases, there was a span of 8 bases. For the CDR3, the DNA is TGTGCCAGCAGCTTGAGCCTGACGAACACCGGGGAGCTGTTTTTT. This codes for CASSLSLTNTGELFF. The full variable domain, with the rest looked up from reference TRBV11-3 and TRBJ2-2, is EAGVVQSPRYKIIEKKQPVAFWCNPISGHNTLYWYLQNLGQGPELLIRYENEEAVDDSQLPKDRFSAERLKGVDSTLKIQPAELGDSAVYLCASSLSLTNTGELFFGEGSRLTVL.

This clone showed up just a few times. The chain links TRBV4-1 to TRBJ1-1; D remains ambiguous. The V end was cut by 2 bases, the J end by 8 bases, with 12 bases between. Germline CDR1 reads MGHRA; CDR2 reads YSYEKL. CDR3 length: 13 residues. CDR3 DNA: TGCGCCAGCAGCCAACTCCAGACTGTAGAAGCTTTCTTT. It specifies CASSQLQTVEAFF.

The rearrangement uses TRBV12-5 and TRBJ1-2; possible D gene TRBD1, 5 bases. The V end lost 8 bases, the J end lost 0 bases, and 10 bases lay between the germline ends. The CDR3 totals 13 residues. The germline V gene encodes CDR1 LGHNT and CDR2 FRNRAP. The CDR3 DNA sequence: TGTGCTAGTTCGTACAGGACTAACTATGGCTACACCTTC. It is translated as CASSYRTNYGYTF.

CDR3 protein: CASSPRGGYGYTF. As DNA, the CDR3 is TGCGCCAGCAGCCCCCGTGGCGGCTACGGCTACACCTTC. The V gene is TRBV5-1, the J gene TRBJ1-2; D is unresolved. With 4 bases removed from V and 8 bases from J, the gap between germline ends came to 15 bases. Germline-derived CDR1 and CDR2 are SGHRS and YFSETQ. CDR3 length equals 13 residues.